Detailed here is one T cell receptor beta chain. As yet, its antigen is unknown. Amplification by 5'RACE using constant-segment primers produced TCR alpha and TCR beta cDNA libraries that carried sample barcodes and UMIs. TCRdb reprocessed the 5' RACE reads via MiXCR and lists one record per CDR3 protein. The sample consists of 550,000 to 600,000 distinct CDR3 sequences, about 20% of them appearing once. The CDR3 runs to 17 residues. CDR1 is SEHNR and CDR2 is FQNEAQ in the germline V gene (reference sequence). Between the trimmed V and J ends, which lost 2 bases and 0 bases, there was a span of 13 bases. This entry belongs to a study of T-cell memory formation after mild COVID-19. Overall study: TCR clusters showed largely donor specificity.

General study findings and limits: Still unconfirmed is whether the second-wave clones peaking on day 37 recognized SARS-CoV-2.

J is TRBJ2-2 and V is TRBV7-9; possibly TRBD2 for D (6 bases). This clonotype originated in an adult woman who had mild COVID-19 (a few samples of this study predate the infection). Cell type and time point are not known. The specimen was PBMCs or a T cell subset sorted from them (not recorded which). The DNA for the CDR3 is TGTGCCAGCAGCTTATCCCCCGGAGGGCCGAACACCGGGGAGCTGTTTTTT. Translating gives CASSLSPGGPNTGELFF.